This TCR beta chain emerged from a study of blood T cell repertoires in COVID-19. Sequenced by immunoSEQ multiplex PCR; TCRdb stores in-frame clones only, minus some. The table lists over 150,000 clones, roughly 84% of them singletons. Two negative PCRs, clearance, or symptom resolution characterized the recovered Cohort 3 donors. Specimen: PBMCs or T cells enriched from blood (not recorded which). This sequence originates from a woman in her thirties who had recovered from COVID-19.

The CDR3 coding sequence is TGCGCCAGCAGCGCGTCAGGGGTTGAAGCTTTCTTT. Protein: CASSASGVEAFF. J is TRBJ1-1 and V is TRBV5-1; a weak D match, TRBD1 (6 bases). Deletions cut 4 bases from V and 7 bases from J, with 11 bases between. This CDR3 has 12 amino acids. CDR1 is SGHRS and CDR2 is YFSETQ in the germline V gene.